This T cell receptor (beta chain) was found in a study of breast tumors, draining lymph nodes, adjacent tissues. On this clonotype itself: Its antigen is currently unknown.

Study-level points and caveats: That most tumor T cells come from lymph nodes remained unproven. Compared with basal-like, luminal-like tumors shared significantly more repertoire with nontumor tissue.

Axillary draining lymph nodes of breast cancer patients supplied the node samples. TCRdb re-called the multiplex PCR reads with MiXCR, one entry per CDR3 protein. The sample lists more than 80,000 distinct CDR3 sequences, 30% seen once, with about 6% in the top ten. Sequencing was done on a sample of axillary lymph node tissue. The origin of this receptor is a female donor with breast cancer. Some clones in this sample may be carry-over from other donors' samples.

The CDR3 here is CASSSNRDRGNSYNSPLHF. The CDR3 DNA follows: TGTGCCAGCAGCTCAAACCGGGACAGGGGCAACTCTTATAATTCACCCCTCCACTTT. The chain links TRBV9 to TRBJ1-6; 10 bases agree with TRBD1. The CDR3 consists of 19 residues. V lost 4 bases and J lost 4; bases outside the gene matches: 14. Per the germline V gene, CDR1 is SGDLS and CDR2 is YYNGEE.